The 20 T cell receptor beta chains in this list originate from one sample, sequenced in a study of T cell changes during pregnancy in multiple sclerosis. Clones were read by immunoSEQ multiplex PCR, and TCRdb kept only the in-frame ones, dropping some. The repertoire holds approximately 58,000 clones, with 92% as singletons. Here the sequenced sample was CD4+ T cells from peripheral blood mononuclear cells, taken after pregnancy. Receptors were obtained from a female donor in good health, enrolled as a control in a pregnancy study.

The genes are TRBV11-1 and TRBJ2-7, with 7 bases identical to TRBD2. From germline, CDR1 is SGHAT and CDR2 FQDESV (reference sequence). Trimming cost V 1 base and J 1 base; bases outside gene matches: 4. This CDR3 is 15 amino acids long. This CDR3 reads CASSLVSSGSYEQYF. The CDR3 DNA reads TGTGCCAGCAGCTTAGTTTCTAGCGGATCCTACGAGCAGTACTTC. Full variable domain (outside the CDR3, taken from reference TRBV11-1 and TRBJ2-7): EAEVAQSPRYKITEKSQAVAFWCDPISGHATLYWYRQILGQGPELLVQFQDESVVDDSQLPKDRFSAERLKGVDSTLKIQPAELGDSAMYLCASSLVSSGSYEQYFGPGTRLTVT.

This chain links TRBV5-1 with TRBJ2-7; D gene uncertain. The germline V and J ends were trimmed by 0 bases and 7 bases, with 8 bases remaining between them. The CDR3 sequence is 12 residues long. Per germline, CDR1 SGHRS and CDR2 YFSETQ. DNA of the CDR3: TGCGCCAGCAGCTTGGATCCCCAAGAGCAGTACTTC. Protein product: CASSLDPQEQYF.

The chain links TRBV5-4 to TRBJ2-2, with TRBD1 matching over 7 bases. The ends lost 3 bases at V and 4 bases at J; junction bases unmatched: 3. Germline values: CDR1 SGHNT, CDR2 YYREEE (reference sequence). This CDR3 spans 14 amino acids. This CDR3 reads CASSSTGITGELFF. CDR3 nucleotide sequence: TGTGCCAGCAGCTCGACAGGGATCACCGGGGAGCTGTTTTTT.

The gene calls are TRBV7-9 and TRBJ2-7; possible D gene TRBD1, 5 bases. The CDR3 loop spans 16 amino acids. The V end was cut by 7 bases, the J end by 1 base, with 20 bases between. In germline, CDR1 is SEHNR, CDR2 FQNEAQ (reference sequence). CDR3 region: CASTGDLGLGSYEQYF. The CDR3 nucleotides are TGTGCCAGCACCGGAGATTTGGGGCTTGGGTCCTACGAGCAGTACTTC.

The CDR3 bases are TGTGCCAGCAGTTTAGTAATTTGGAACACTGAAGCTTTCTTT. Protein product: CASSLVIWNTEAFF. The V and J genes are TRBV28 and TRBJ1-1; D remains ambiguous. The length of the CDR3 is 14 residues. Trimming removed 2 bases from V and 1 base from J, with 8 bases in between. Germline V gives CDR1 MDHEN, CDR2 SYDVKM. Looking up the rest from reference TRBV28 and TRBJ1-1 gives the full variable domain: DVKVTQSSRYLVKRTGEKVFLECVQDMDHENMFWYRQDPGLGLRLIYFSYDVKMKEKGDIPEGYSVSREKKERFSLILESASTNQTSMYLCASSLVIWNTEAFFGQGTRLTVV.

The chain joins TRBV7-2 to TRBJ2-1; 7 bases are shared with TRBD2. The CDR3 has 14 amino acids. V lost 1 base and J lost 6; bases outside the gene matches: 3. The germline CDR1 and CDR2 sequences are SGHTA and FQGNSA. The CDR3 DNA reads TGTGCCAGCAGCTTAGTTCTAGCGGTCAATGAGCAGTTCTTC. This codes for CASSLVLAVNEQFF.

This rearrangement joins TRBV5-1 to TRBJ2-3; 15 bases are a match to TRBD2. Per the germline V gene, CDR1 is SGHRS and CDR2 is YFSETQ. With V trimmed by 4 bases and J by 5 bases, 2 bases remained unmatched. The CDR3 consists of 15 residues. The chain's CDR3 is CASSGTSGGRDTQYF. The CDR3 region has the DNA TGCGCCAGCAGCGGGACTAGCGGGGGGAGAGATACGCAGTATTTT.

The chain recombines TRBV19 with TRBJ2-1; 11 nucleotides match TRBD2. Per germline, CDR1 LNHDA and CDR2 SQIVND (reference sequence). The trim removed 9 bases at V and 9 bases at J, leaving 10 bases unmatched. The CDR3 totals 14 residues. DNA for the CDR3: TGTGCCAGAGTTAGCGGGGGGGCCGAAGGTGAGCAGTTCTTC. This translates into CARVSGGAEGEQFF.

CDR3 residues: CASSKTSLNTGELFF. CDR3 nucleotides: TGTGCCAGTAGTAAGACTAGCCTGAACACCGGGGAGCTGTTTTTT. The chain joins TRBV19 to TRBJ2-2; the match to TRBD2 covers 7 bases. With V trimmed by 4 bases and J by 1 base, 3 bases remained unmatched. The V gene's germline CDR1 is LNHDA and CDR2 SQIVND (reference sequence). This CDR3 has 15 amino acids.

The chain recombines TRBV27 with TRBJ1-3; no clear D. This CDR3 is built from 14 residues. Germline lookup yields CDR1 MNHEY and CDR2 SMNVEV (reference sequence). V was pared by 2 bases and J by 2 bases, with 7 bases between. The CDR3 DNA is TGTGCCAGCAGTTTAGTGGGCGCTGGAAACACCATATATTTT. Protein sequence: CASSLVGAGNTIYF.

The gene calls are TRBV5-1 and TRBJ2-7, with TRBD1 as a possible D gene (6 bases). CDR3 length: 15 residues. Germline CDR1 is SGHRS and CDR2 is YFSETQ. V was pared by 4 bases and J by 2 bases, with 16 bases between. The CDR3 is CASSRSQGQPYEQYF. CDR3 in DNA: TGCGCCAGCAGCCGATCCCAGGGACAACCCTACGAGCAGTACTTC.

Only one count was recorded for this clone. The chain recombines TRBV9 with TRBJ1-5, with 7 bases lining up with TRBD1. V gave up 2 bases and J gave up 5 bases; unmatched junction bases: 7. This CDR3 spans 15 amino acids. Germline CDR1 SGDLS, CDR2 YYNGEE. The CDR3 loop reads CASSVRDSWHQPQHF. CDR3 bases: TGTGCCAGCAGCGTTAGGGACAGCTGGCATCAGCCCCAGCATTTT.

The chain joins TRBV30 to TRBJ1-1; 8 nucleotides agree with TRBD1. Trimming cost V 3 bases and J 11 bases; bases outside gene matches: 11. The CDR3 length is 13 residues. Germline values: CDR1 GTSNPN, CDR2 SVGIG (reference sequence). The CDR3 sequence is CAWSPGQAHMAFF. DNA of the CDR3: TGTGCCTGGAGCCCGGGACAGGCCCACATGGCTTTCTTT. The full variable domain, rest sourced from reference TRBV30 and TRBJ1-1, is SQTIHQWPATLVQPVGSPLSLECTVEGTSNPNLYWYRQAAGRGLQLLFYSVGIGQISSEVPQNLSASRPQDRQFILSSKKLLLSDSGFYLCAWSPGQAHMAFFGQGTRLTVV.

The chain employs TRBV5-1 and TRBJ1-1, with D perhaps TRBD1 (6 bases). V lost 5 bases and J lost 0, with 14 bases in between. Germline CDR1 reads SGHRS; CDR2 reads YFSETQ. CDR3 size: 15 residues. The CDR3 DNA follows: TGCGCCAGCAGACGGACACAGGGTTTGAACACTGAAGCTTTCTTT. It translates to CASRRTQGLNTEAFF.

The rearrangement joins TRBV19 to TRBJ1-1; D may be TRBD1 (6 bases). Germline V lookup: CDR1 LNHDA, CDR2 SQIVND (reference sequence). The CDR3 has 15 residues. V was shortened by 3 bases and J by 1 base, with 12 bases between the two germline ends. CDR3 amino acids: CASSISGTSNTEAFF. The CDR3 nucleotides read TGTGCCAGTAGTATTTCCGGGACATCGAACACTGAAGCTTTCTTT.

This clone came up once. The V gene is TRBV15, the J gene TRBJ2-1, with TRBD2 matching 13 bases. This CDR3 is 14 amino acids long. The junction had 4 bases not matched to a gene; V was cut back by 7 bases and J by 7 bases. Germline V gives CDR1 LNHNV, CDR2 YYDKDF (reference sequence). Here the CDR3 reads CATKTSGGGNEQFF. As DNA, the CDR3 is TGTGCCACCAAAACTAGCGGGGGGGGAAATGAGCAGTTCTTC.

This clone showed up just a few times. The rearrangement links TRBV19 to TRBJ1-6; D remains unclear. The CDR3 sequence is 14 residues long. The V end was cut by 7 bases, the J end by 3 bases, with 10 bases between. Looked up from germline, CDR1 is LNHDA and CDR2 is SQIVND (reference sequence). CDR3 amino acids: CASKAQNYNSPLHF. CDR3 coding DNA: TGTGCCAGTAAGGCACAGAACTATAATTCACCCCTCCACTTT.

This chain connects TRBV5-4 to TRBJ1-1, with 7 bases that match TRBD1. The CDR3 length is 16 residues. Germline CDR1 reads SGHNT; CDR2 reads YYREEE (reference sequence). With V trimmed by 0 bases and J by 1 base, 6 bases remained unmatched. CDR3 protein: CASSLAGGSTNTEAFF. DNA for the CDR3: TGTGCCAGCAGCTTGGCAGGGGGAAGCACGAACACTGAAGCTTTCTTT.

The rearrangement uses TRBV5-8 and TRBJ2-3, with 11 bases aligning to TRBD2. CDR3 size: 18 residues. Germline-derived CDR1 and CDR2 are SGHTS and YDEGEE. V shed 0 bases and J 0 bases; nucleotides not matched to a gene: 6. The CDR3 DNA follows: TGTGCCAGCAGCTTGGCGACTAGCGGGGATCTTAGCACAGATACGCAGTATTTT. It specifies CASSLATSGDLSTDTQYF.

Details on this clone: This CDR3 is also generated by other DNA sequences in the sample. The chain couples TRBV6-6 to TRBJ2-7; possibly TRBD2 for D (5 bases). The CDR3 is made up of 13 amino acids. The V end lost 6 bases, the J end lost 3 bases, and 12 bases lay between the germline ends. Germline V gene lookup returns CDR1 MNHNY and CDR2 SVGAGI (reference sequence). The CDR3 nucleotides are TGTGCCAGCAGCTCGACACTAGACTACGAGCAGTACTTC. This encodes CASSSTLDYEQYF.